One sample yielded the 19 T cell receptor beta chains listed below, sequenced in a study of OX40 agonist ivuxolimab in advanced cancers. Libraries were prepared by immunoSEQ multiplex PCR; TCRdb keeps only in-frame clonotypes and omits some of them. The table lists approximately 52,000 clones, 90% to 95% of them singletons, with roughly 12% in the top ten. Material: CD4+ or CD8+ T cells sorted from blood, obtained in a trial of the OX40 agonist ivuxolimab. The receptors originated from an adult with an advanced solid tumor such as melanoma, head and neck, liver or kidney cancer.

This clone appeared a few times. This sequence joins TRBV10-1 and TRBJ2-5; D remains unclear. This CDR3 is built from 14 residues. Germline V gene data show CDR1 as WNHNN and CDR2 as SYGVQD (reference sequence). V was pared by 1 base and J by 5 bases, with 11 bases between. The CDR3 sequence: CASSELSTAETQYF. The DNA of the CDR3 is TGCGCCAGCAGTGAGTTGTCTACCGCGGAGACCCAGTACTTC.

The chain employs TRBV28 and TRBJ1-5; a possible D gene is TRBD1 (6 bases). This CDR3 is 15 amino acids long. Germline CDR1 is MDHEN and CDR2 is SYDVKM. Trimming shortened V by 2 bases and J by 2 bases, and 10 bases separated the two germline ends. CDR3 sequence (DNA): TGTGCCAGCAGTTTAACAGGGATGGGCAATCAGCCCCAGCATTTT. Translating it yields CASSLTGMGNQPQHF.

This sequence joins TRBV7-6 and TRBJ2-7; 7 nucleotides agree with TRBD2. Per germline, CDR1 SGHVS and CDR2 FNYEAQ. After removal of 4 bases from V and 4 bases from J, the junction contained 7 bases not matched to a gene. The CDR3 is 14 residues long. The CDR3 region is CASSSDGGSYEQYF. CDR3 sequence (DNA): TGTGCCAGCAGCTCGGACGGGGGGTCATACGAGCAGTACTTC.

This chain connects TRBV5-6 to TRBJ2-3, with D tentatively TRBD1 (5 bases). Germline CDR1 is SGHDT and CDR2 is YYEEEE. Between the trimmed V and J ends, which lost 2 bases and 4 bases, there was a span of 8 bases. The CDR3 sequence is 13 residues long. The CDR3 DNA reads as TGTGCCAGCAGCTTCGACAGCGCAGATACGCAGTATTTT. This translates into CASSFDSADTQYF. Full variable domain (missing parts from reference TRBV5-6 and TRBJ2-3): DAGVTQSPTHLIKTRGQQVTLRCSPKSGHDTVSWYQQALGQGPQFIFQYYEEEERQRGNFPDRFSGHQFPNYSSELNVNALLLGDSALYLCASSFDSADTQYFGPGTRLTVL.

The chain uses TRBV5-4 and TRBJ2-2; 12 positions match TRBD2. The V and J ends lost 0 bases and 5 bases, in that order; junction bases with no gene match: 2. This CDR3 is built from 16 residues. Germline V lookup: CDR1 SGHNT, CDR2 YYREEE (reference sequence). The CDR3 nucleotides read TGTGCCAGCAGCTTGGGACTAGCGGGAGAGACCGGGGAGCTGTTTTTT. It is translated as CASSLGLAGETGELFF.

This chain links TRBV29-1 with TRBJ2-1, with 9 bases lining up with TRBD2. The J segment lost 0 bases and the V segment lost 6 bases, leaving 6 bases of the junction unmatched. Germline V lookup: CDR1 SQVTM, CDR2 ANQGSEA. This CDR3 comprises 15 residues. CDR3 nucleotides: TGCAGCGTGGAGACTAGCGGCAGCTCCTACAATGAGCAGTTCTTC. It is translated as CSVETSGSSYNEQFF.

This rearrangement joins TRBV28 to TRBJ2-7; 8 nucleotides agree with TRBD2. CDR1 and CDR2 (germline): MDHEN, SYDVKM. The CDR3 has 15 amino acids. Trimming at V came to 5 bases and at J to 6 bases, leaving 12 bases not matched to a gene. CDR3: CASSLRIAGYPEQYF. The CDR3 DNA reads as TGTGCCAGCAGTCTCCGGATAGCGGGATACCCCGAGCAGTACTTC.

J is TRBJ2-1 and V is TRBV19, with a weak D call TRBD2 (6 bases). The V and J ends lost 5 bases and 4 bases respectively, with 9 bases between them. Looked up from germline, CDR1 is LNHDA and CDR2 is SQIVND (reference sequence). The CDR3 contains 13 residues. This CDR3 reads CASSWGDYNEQFF. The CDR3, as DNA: TGTGCCAGTAGTTGGGGGGATTACAATGAGCAGTTCTTC.

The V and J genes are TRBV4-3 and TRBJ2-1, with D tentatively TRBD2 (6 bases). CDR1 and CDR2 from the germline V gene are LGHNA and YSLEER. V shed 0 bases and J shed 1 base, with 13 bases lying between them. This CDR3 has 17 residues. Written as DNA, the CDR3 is TGCGCCAGCAGCCAAGATTATTACGGGAGTTCCTACAATGAGCAGTTCTTC. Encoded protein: CASSQDYYGSSYNEQFF.

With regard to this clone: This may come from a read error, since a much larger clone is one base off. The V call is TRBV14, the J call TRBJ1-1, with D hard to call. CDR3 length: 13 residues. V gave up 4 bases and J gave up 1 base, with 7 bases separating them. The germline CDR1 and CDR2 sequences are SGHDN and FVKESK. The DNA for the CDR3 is TGTGCCAGCAGCCTGACGGCGAACACTGAAGCTTTCTTT. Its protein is CASSLTANTEAFF.

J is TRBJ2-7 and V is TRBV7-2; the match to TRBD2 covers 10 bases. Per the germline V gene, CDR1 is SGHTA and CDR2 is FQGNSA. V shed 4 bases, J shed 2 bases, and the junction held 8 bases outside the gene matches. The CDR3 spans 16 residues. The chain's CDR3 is CASSSYPSGGAYEQYF. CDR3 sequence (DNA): TGTGCCAGCAGCTCCTACCCTAGCGGGGGAGCCTACGAGCAGTACTTC.

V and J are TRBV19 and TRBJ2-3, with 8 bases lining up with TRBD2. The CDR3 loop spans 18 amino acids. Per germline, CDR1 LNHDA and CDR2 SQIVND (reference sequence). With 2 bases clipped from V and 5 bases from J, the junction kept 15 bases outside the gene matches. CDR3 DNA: TGTGCCAGTAGTATAAGGGGTCTGACTAGCGAGGAGGGAGATACGCAGTATTTT. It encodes CASSIRGLTSEEGDTQYF. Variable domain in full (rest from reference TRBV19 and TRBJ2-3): DGGITQSPKYLFRKEGQNVTLSCEQNLNHDAMYWYRQDPGQGLRLIYYSQIVNDFQKGDIAEGYSVSREKKESFPLTVTSAQKNPTAFYLCASSIRGLTSEEGDTQYFGPGTRLTVL.

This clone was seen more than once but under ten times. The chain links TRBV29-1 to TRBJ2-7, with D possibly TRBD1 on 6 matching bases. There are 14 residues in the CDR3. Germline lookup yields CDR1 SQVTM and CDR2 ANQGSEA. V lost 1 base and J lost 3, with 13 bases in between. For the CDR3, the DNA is TGCAGCGTTGAAGTATCAGGGGCCCACTACGAGCAGTACTTC. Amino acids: CSVEVSGAHYEQYF.

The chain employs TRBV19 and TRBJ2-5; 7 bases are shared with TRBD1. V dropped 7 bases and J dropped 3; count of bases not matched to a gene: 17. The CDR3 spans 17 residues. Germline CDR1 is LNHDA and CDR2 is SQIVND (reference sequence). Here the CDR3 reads CASKGADLQGPKETQYF. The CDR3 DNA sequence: TGTGCCAGTAAGGGGGCGGATTTGCAGGGCCCAAAAGAGACCCAGTACTTC.

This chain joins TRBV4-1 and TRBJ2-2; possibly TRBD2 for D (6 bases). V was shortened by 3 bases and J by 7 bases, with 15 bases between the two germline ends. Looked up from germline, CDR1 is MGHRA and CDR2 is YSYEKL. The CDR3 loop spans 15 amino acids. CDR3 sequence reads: CASSQGAGRDGELFF. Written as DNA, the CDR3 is TGCGCCAGCAGCCAGGGCGCGGGAAGGGACGGGGAGCTGTTTTTT.

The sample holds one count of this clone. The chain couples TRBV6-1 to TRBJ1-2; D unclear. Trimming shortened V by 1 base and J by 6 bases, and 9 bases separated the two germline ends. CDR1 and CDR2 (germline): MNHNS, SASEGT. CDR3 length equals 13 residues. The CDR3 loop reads CASSEVVYDGYTF. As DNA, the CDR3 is TGTGCCAGCAGTGAAGTTGTTTATGATGGCTACACCTTC.

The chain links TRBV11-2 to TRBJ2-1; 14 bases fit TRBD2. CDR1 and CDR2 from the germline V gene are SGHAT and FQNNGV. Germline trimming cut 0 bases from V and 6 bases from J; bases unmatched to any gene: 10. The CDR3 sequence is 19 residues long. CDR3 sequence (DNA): TGTGCCAGCAGCTTAGATTGGAGACTAGCGGGAGGGGGGAGCAATGAGCAGTTCTTC. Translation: CASSLDWRLAGGGSNEQFF. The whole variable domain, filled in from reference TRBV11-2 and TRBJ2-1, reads EAGVAQSPRYKIIEKRQSVAFWCNPISGHATLYWYQQILGQGPKLLIQFQNNGVVDDSQLPKDRFSAERLKGVDSTLKIQPAKLEDSAVYLCASSLDWRLAGGGSNEQFFGPGTRLTVL.

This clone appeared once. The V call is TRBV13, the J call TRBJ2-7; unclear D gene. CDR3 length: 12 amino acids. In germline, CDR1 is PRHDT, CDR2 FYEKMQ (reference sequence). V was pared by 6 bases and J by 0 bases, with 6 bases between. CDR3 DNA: TGTGCCAGCAGTCTCTTCTCCTACGAGCAGTACTTC. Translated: CASSLFSYEQYF.

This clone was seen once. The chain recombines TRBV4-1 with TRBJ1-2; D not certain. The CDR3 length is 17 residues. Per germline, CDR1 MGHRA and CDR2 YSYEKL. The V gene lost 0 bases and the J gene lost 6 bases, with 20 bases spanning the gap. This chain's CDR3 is CASSQEAPIGPLNGYTF. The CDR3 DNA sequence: TGCGCCAGCAGCCAAGAGGCACCTATAGGCCCTCTCAATGGCTACACCTTC.